This record covers a single TCR beta chain. Its antigen is undetermined. This sample is drawn from a study of blood T cells in healthy people across ages. General study points: Roughly linear declines in TCR beta diversity per million T cells occurred with age. With donor CMV status unknown, expanded clonotype changes were possibly confounded. It was held that the diversity estimates obtained from one million T cells were underestimates.

Each sample gave at least 6.5 million isolated PBMCs. Germline trimming cut 0 bases from V and 2 bases from J; bases unmatched to any gene: 6. Germline-derived CDR1 and CDR2 are SGDLS and YYNGEE. This CDR3 has 16 residues. It was with a sample-barcoded 5' primer and a J-beta primer mix that a second PCR of about 7 to 12 cycles was run. TCRdb fed the 5' RACE reads into MiXCR, producing one record per CDR3 protein. Of about 780,000 distinct CDR3 sequences listed, about 47% are singletons. The chain joins TRBV9 to TRBJ2-3, with 7 bases fitting TRBD2. Sequencing input: blood. This TCR was sampled from a man at least 80 years old in good health. The CDR3 loop is CASSVGPGRLTDTQYF. CDR3 coding DNA: TGTGCCAGCAGCGTAGGGCCCGGGAGGCTCACAGATACGCAGTATTTT.